These 26 T cell receptor beta chains were all obtained from the same sample, sequenced in a study of beta chain features in type 1 diabetes. Regarding the study as a whole: All four CD4+ subsets from Type 1 diabetes patients carried moderately but significantly shorter TCRB CDR3s.

Their antigen targets remain unknown. Reverse transcribing all isolated RNA meant expressed TCRB transcripts were sequenced. The repertoire was sequenced with immunoSEQ multiplex PCR; TCRdb's copy has only in-frame clones and lacks some. The sample shows about 160,000 clones, 6% to 9% of them seen only once. The material sequenced was central memory CD4+ T cells from blood. The receptors derive from a man younger than 35 with type 1 diabetes.

This clone was picked up a small number of times. At one of its ends the junction is not consistent with the germline gene, which may arise from a read error. V usage is TRBV5-1 and J usage is TRBJ2-7; 7 nucleotides line up with TRBD1. Germline V CDR1 and CDR2: SGHRS, YFSETQ. The CDR3 totals 18 residues. CDR3 nucleotide sequence: TGCGCCAGCAGCTCCAAGACGACGACAGGGCATTTCTCCCACGAGCAGTACTTC. Protein: CASSSKTTTGHFSHEQYF.

This clone was detected ten times or more. The same CDR3 is also encoded by other DNA sequences in this sample. This CDR3 reads CATSRGQGAQPQHF. For the CDR3, the DNA is TGTGCCACCAGCAGAGGACAGGGAGCGCAGCCCCAGCATTTT. The chain links TRBV15 to TRBJ1-5, with 7 bases identical to TRBD1. The germline CDR1 and CDR2 sequences are LNHNV and YYDKDF (reference sequence). J was trimmed by 7 bases and V by 1 base; bases with no gene match: 4. The CDR3 length is 14 residues.

Ten or more counts support this clone. The chain carries TRBV15 and TRBJ2-7; 7 positions agree with TRBD1. V lost 0 bases and J lost 10; bases outside the gene matches: 6. Germline CDR1 LNHNV, CDR2 YYDKDF (reference sequence). The CDR3 sequence is 13 residues long. In nucleotides, the CDR3 is TGTGCCACCAGCAGAGATACTGGGGACAGCCAGTACTTC. It is translated as CATSRDTGDSQYF. Variable domain in full (rest from reference TRBV15 and TRBJ2-7): DAMVIQNPRYQVTQFGKPVTLSCSQTLNHNVMYWYQQKSSQAPKLLFHYYDKDFNNEADTPDNFQSRRPNTSFCFLDIRSPGLGDTAMYLCATSRDTGDSQYFGPGTRLTVT.

The rearrangement joins TRBV28 to TRBJ2-2, with D possibly TRBD1 on 6 matching bases. The CDR3 contains 15 residues. CDR1 and CDR2 from the germline V gene are MDHEN and SYDVKM. Trimming pared 6 bases from V and 4 bases from J, leaving 15 bases between. The DNA for the CDR3 is TGTGCCAGCAGGAACCAGGGGTTGATCACCGGGGAGCTGTTTTTT. Translating gives CASRNQGLITGELFF.

The gene calls are TRBV27 and TRBJ2-2; D is unclear. This CDR3 is 14 amino acids long. The germline gives CDR1 MNHEY, CDR2 SMNVEV (reference sequence). V was shortened by 2 bases and J by 5 bases, with 9 bases between the two germline ends. The DNA for the CDR3 is TGTGCCAGCAGTTTAAATTTGTTAACCGGGGAGCTGTTTTTT. Translating it yields CASSLNLLTGELFF.

This clone was observed many times. The chain is built from TRBV2 and TRBJ2-7, with TRBD1 as a possible D gene (5 bases). CDR1 SNHLY and CDR2 FYNNEI come from the germline V gene. CDR3 length: 15 residues. V was clipped by 3 bases and J by 2 bases, with 14 bases between them. Written as DNA, the CDR3 is TGTGCCAGCAGTGAGGACCCGTCAGGGCCCTACGAGCAGTACTTC. It is translated as CASSEDPSGPYEQYF.

This clone has more than one count but fewer than ten. The rearrangement uses TRBV7-2 and TRBJ1-5; TRBD1 is a possible D gene (6 bases). Germline V gene sequence: CDR1 SGHTA, CDR2 FQGNSA. The CDR3 length is 13 residues. Deletions cut 1 base from V and 9 bases from J, with 10 bases between. The CDR3 DNA reads as TGTGCCAGCAGCTTAGAGCTAGGGGGGCCCCAGCATTTT. Translating it yields CASSLELGGPQHF. Full variable domain (rest looked up from reference TRBV7-2 and TRBJ1-5): GAGVSQSPSNKVTEKGKDVELRCDPISGHTALYWYRQSLGQGLEFLIYFQGNSAPDKSGLPSDRFSAERTGGSVSTLTIQRTQQEDSAVYLCASSLELGGPQHFGDGTRLSIL.

V and J are TRBV30 and TRBJ2-2; 7 bases map to TRBD1. The V and J ends lost 1 base and 4 bases, in that order; junction bases with no gene match: 9. The CDR3 is 16 residues long. The germline gives CDR1 GTSNPN, CDR2 SVGIG (reference sequence). CDR3 sequence: CAWSAIDRAGTGELFF. The DNA for the CDR3 is TGTGCCTGGAGTGCAATAGACAGGGCGGGCACCGGGGAGCTGTTTTTT.

CDR3 DNA sequence: TGTGCCAGCAGCCTACCCGACGGAGTCTACGAGCAGTACTTC. This gives the protein CASSLPDGVYEQYF. V gene TRBV28 combines with J gene TRBJ2-7; D uncertain. CDR3 length equals 14 residues. Germline CDR1 MDHEN, CDR2 SYDVKM. V was trimmed by 6 bases and J by 3 bases, leaving 15 bases between them.

This clone was picked up a small number of times. The chain carries TRBV28 and TRBJ1-5; D possibly corresponds to TRBD1 (6 bases). Trimming cost V 8 bases and J 0 bases, with 14 bases left between them. CDR3 length: 15 amino acids. Germline V gene lookup returns CDR1 MDHEN and CDR2 SYDVKM. As DNA, the CDR3 is TGTGCCAGCGGTCTACAGGGATATAGCAATCAGCCCCAGCATTTT. It specifies CASGLQGYSNQPQHF.

This clone was counted only a few times. CDR3 coding DNA: TGTGCCTCAAACCAGGGTGAAAAACTGTTTTTT. Residues: CASNQGEKLFF. The rearrangement links TRBV30 to TRBJ1-4, with D perhaps matching TRBD1 (5 bases). Trimming removed 7 bases from V and 7 bases from J, with 10 bases in between. The CDR3 extends over 11 amino acids. CDR1 GTSNPN and CDR2 SVGIG come from the germline V gene (reference sequence).

This clone came up a few times. The chain combines TRBV5-5 with TRBJ2-7; no clear D gene. Germline-derived CDR1 and CDR2 are SGHKS and YYEKEE (reference sequence). V was pared by 4 bases and J by 3 bases, with 5 bases between. CDR3 length equals 11 residues. The DNA for the CDR3 is TGTGCCAGCAGCGGGCACTACGAGCAGTACTTC. It yields the protein CASSGHYEQYF.

This clone was recorded a few times. The V and J genes are TRBV19 and TRBJ2-1; possibly TRBD2 for D (6 bases). This CDR3 is 12 amino acids long. The V gene's germline CDR1 is LNHDA and CDR2 SQIVND (reference sequence). V lost 8 bases and J lost 3, with 8 bases in between. The CDR3 loop reads CASGRDYNEQFF. In DNA form, the CDR3 reads TGTGCCAGTGGGCGGGACTACAATGAGCAGTTCTTC.

This clone was seen only a few times. The CDR3: CASSLGTSGANTGELFF. For the CDR3, the DNA is TGCGCCAGCAGCTTGGGGACTAGCGGAGCGAACACCGGGGAGCTGTTTTTT. This chain links TRBV5-1 with TRBJ2-2, with 10 bases lining up with TRBD2. Germline-derived CDR1 and CDR2 are SGHRS and YFSETQ. The CDR3 length is 17 residues. J was trimmed by 0 bases and V by 0 bases; bases with no gene match: 2.

This clone was counted only a few times. This chain joins TRBV1 and TRBJ2-3; no DNA check was done on the table's D call, TRBD2. TRBV1 is a pseudogene segment. The CDR3 sequence is 14 residues long. The CDR3 is CTSSPSGGSDTQYF. The CDR3 nucleotides are TGCACCAGCAGCCCTAGCGGGGGGTCAGATACGCAGTATTTT.

This clone was counted only a few times. V and J are TRBV5-1 and TRBJ2-2; a possible D gene is TRBD2 (6 bases). This CDR3 region has 16 residues. Germline CDR1 and CDR2: SGHRS and YFSETQ. Trimming left V 4 bases short and J 4 bases short, with 17 bases between. The CDR3 region has the DNA TGCGCCAGCAGCGCGCGGGACGGAACTACCACCGGGGAGCTGTTTTTT. It encodes CASSARDGTTTGELFF. Filled out from reference TRBV5-1 and TRBJ2-2, the complete variable domain reads KAGVTQTPRYLIKTRGQQVTLSCSPISGHRSVSWYQQTPGQGLQFLFEYFSETQRNKGNFPGRFSGRQFSNSRSEMNVSTLELGDSALYLCASSARDGTTTGELFFGEGSRLTVL.

This clone was seen a few times. This sequence joins TRBV4-2 and TRBJ2-2, with D possibly TRBD2 on 7 matching bases. The V end was cut by 0 bases, the J end by 10 bases, with 39 bases between. In germline, CDR1 is LGHNA, CDR2 YNFKEQ. The CDR3 runs to 23 residues. The CDR3 region has the DNA TGTGCCAGCAGCCAAGATCCCCTGGCTAGCGACTACGGGGGGCAGGGCGAAATAGCGGAGCTGTTTTTT. Translated, it gives CASSQDPLASDYGGQGEIAELFF.

V and J are TRBV18 and TRBJ1-5; D gene uncertain. Germline CDR1 and CDR2: KGHSH and LQKENI. The CDR3 contains 14 residues. The V end lost 6 bases, the J end lost 2 bases, and 11 bases lay between the germline ends. The CDR3 loop is CASSEQDGNQPQHF. CDR3 in DNA: TGTGCCAGCTCTGAGCAGGATGGCAATCAGCCCCAGCATTTT.

The J gene is TRBJ1-1, the V gene TRBV5-1, with TRBD1 matching over 8 bases. V lost 4 bases to trimming and J lost 5 bases; unmatched junction nucleotides: 16. The CDR3 sequence is 17 residues long. Germline-derived CDR1 and CDR2 are SGHRS and YFSETQ. CDR3 amino acids: CASSLLGAGGFGTEAFF. The CDR3 nucleotides read TGCGCCAGCAGCCTTTTAGGGGCAGGGGGCTTCGGAACTGAAGCTTTCTTT.

As regards this clone: This sample includes further DNA sequences coding for the same CDR3. The V call is TRBV7-2, the J call TRBJ2-3; D is possibly TRBD2 (5 bases). CDR3 length: 14 amino acids. The ends were cut back, 5 bases at V and 1 base at J, with 10 bases in the middle. CDR1 and CDR2 from the germline V gene are SGHTA and FQGNSA. The CDR3 DNA is TGTGCCAGCAGCCCAAGCGGTCGCACAGATACGCAGTATTTT. Amino acids: CASSPSGRTDTQYF.

There are a few counts of this clone. The chain recombines TRBV6-1 with TRBJ1-1; D is unresolved. Per the germline V gene, CDR1 is MNHNS and CDR2 is SASEGT. The CDR3 runs 13 residues. V shed 4 bases and J shed 5 bases, with 11 bases lying between them. CDR3 loop: CASSGITGTEAFF. The DNA of the CDR3 is TGTGCCAGCAGTGGCATCACGGGTACTGAAGCTTTCTTT.

Details on this clone: Other nucleotide sequences in the sample specify the same CDR3. The chain links TRBV5-1 to TRBJ2-3, with a tentative D call TRBD1 (6 bases). Trimming stripped 2 bases from V and 6 bases from J, with 13 bases between. The CDR3 is 14 amino acids. Germline V gene data show CDR1 as SGHRS and CDR2 as YFSETQ. The DNA for the CDR3 is TGCGCCAGCAGCTTACGTAGGGGGTCGGATACGCAGTATTTT. Protein: CASSLRRGSDTQYF.

This chain joins TRBV29-1 and TRBJ1-5, with TRBD1 matching 7 bases. The CDR3 runs to 13 residues. The junction had 4 bases not matched to a gene; V was cut back by 2 bases and J by 6 bases. In germline, CDR1 is SQVTM, CDR2 ANQGSEA. Here the CDR3 DNA reads TGCAGCGTTGAACAGGGGGGAGGTCAGCCCCAGCATTTT. It yields the protein CSVEQGGGQPQHF.

A remark on this clone: Other DNA sequences in the same sample also yield this CDR3. The chain combines TRBV20-1 with TRBJ2-7; TRBD1 matches 8 bases. V gave up 5 bases and J gave up 6 bases; unmatched junction bases: 3. CDR1 and CDR2 from the germline V gene are DFQATT and SNEGSKA (reference sequence). The CDR3 has 11 amino acids. The CDR3 DNA is TGCAGTGCTCGACAGGGGAGCGAGCAGTACTTC. It translates to CSARQGSEQYF.

This chain links TRBV28 with TRBJ1-1, with TRBD1 identical over 8 bases. V dropped 8 bases and J dropped 5; count of bases not matched to a gene: 7. The CDR3 length is 13 residues. CDR1 and CDR2 (germline): MDHEN, SYDVKM. Here the CDR3 reads CASSDRVSTEAFF. The CDR3 nucleotides read TGTGCCAGCTCGGACAGGGTTAGTACTGAAGCTTTCTTT. Supplemented by reference TRBV28 and TRBJ1-1, the full variable domain reads DVKVTQSSRYLVKRTGEKVFLECVQDMDHENMFWYRQDPGLGLRLIYFSYDVKMKEKGDIPEGYSVSREKKERFSLILESASTNQTSMYLCASSDRVSTEAFFGQGTRLTVV.

In this sample, this clone turned up a few times. The V gene is TRBV4-2, the J gene TRBJ2-3; 10 bases fit TRBD2. V shed 0 bases, J shed 8 bases, and the junction held 11 bases outside the gene matches. The CDR3 spans 17 residues. Germline V gene lookup returns CDR1 LGHNA and CDR2 YNFKEQ. CDR3 sequence reads: CASSQEVSASGSSTQYF. The CDR3 coding sequence is TGTGCCAGCAGCCAAGAAGTATCAGCTAGCGGGAGTAGTACGCAGTATTTT.